Below, 23 T cell receptor beta chains from the same sample are listed, as sequenced in a study of TIL therapy for anti-PD-1-resistant metastatic lung cancer. Sequencing used immunoSEQ v3. Method: immunoSEQ multiplex PCR; TCRdb's copy keeps in-frame clones and lacks some. Of 16,000 or so clones in the sample, under 80% were seen once. Sample time point: pre-treatment sample, taken before nivolumab and TIL therapy. Sample: blood, taken at baseline. Every receptor here comes from a person between 25 and 79 years old with non-small cell lung cancer.

The chain has TRBV10-3 and TRBJ1-1; TRBD1 matches at 9 bases. V was clipped by 3 bases and J by 1 base; unmatched bases: 9. The CDR3 runs to 17 residues. CDR1 is ENHRY, CDR2 SYGVKD, per germline. CDR3 nucleotide sequence: TGTGCCATCAGTGACCGTGTCATGGGACAGGGGAACACTGAAGCTTTCTTT. Translation gives CAISDRVMGQGNTEAFF.

The V gene is TRBV2, the J gene TRBJ2-3; 15 positions agree with TRBD2. CDR1 SNHLY and CDR2 FYNNEI come from the germline V gene. The CDR3 is 13 residues long. The V gene end was trimmed by 6 bases and the J gene end by 14 bases; junction bases not matched to a gene: 6. The CDR3 spells CASRDWTSGGAYF. The CDR3 coding sequence is TGTGCCAGCAGGGACTGGACTAGCGGGGGGGCGTATTTT.

This chain joins TRBV30 and TRBJ2-5, with D uncertain. The germline V gene has CDR1 GTSNPN and CDR2 SVGIG (reference sequence). V gave up 7 bases and J gave up 2 bases, with 8 bases separating them. The CDR3 has 11 residues. In DNA form, the CDR3 reads TGTGCCTCTGACTTACAAGAGACCCAGTACTTC. Protein product: CASDLQETQYF.

This clone was observed once. The chain employs TRBV29-1 and TRBJ1-2; 10 nucleotides line up with TRBD1. V shed 7 bases and J 1 base; nucleotides not matched to a gene: 3. The CDR3 runs 13 residues. Looked up from germline, CDR1 is SQVTM and CDR2 is ANQGSEA. CDR3 bases: TGCAGCGCTTGGACAGGGGGTAACTATGGCTACACCTTC. This translates into CSAWTGGNYGYTF. The complete variable domain, with remaining parts taken from reference TRBV29-1 and TRBJ1-2, reads SAVISQKPSRDICQRGTSLTIQCQVDSQVTMMFWYRQQPGQSLTLIATANQGSEATYESGFVIDKFPISRPNLTFSTLTVSNMSPEDSSIYLCSAWTGGNYGYTFGSGTRLTVV.

The V and J genes are TRBV19 and TRBJ2-7, with a possible D match to TRBD1 (6 bases). Per the germline V gene, CDR1 is LNHDA and CDR2 is SQIVND (reference sequence). This CDR3 is built from 14 residues. V lost 2 bases, J lost 3 bases, and 11 bases lay in between. The CDR3 DNA sequence: TGTGCCAGTAGTATACTGGGGGCGGACTACGAGCAGTACTTC. Translation gives CASSILGADYEQYF.

Sample share makes this clone hyperexpanded (1% or more). The chain couples TRBV13 to TRBJ2-7; D not certain. This CDR3 is built from 13 residues. V lost 0 bases and J 3 bases, leaving 6 bases between the germline ends. CDR1 PRHDT and CDR2 FYEKMQ come from the germline V gene (reference sequence). In DNA, the CDR3 is TGTGCCAGCAGCTTAGGCCTCGGCTACGAGCAGTACTTC. Amino acid sequence: CASSLGLGYEQYF.

The rearrangement links TRBV4-3 to TRBJ2-1; 10 bases are a match to TRBD1. Germline CDR1 reads LGHNA; CDR2 reads YSLEER. After removal of 3 bases from V and 7 bases from J, the junction contained 6 bases not matched to a gene. CDR3 length: 15 amino acids. In nucleotides, the CDR3 is TGCGCCAGCAGCCAGGTGGGACAGGGGAGGAATGAGCAGTTCTTC. This codes for CASSQVGQGRNEQFF.

V and J are TRBV9 and TRBJ1-1, with D tentatively TRBD1 (5 bases). V dropped 0 bases and J dropped 3 bases, with 15 bases sitting between them. In germline, CDR1 is SGDLS, CDR2 YYNGEE. The CDR3 totals 16 residues. CDR3 coding DNA: TGTGCCAGCAGCGTAGATAGGGGAACAGTGTACACTGAAGCTTTCTTT. This translates into CASSVDRGTVYTEAFF.

The chain carries TRBV9 and TRBJ2-5; perhaps TRBD2 as D (7 bases). The CDR3 has 14 residues. V lost 3 bases and J lost 7, with 16 bases in between. Germline V gives CDR1 SGDLS, CDR2 YYNGEE. The CDR3 DNA follows: TGTGCCAGCAGCGCGGGGGGCATATCTGTGACCCAGTACTTC. It yields the protein CASSAGGISVTQYF.

This clone was seen only a few times. This chain joins TRBV7-9 and TRBJ2-7, with 9 bases matching TRBD2. V was pared by 8 bases and J by 2 bases, with 4 bases of the junction left unmatched. Per the germline V gene, CDR1 is SEHNR and CDR2 is FQNEAQ (reference sequence). The CDR3 runs 13 residues. The DNA of the CDR3 is TGTGCCAGCCGCGGGAGGGAGCCCTACGAGCAGTACTTC. This gives the protein CASRGREPYEQYF.

In its sample, this clone was seen once. CDR3 sequence: CASRPRLAGGFTDTQYF. The CDR3 bases are TGCGCCAGCAGACCTCGACTAGCGGGAGGTTTCACAGATACGCAGTATTTT. The V call is TRBV5-1, the J call TRBJ2-3; TRBD2 matches at 13 bases. Looked up from germline, CDR1 is SGHRS and CDR2 is YFSETQ. J was trimmed by 2 bases and V by 5 bases; bases with no gene match: 8. This CDR3 spans 17 amino acids.

The table lists this clone with a count of one. The chain employs TRBV5-1 and TRBJ2-5; tentative D call: TRBD1 (5 bases). The CDR3 spans 14 residues. Germline V gives CDR1 SGHRS, CDR2 YFSETQ. V was cut by 0 bases and J by 5 bases, with 11 bases left in between. The CDR3: CASSLEGKAETQYF. CDR3 bases: TGCGCCAGCAGCTTGGAGGGGAAGGCGGAGACCCAGTACTTC.

The chain has TRBV6-1 and TRBJ1-1; D possibly corresponds to TRBD1 (5 bases). The CDR3 is 13 amino acids. The V end lost 4 bases, the J end lost 4 bases, and 10 bases lay between the germline ends. Germline V gives CDR1 MNHNS, CDR2 SASEGT. The CDR3 DNA is TGTGCCAGCAGTGGCCGACAGAGCACTGAAGCTTTCTTT. It yields the protein CASSGRQSTEAFF.

This rearrangement joins TRBV4-3 to TRBJ1-2; TRBD1 is a possible D gene (6 bases). Between the trimmed V and J ends, which lost 1 base and 11 bases, there was a span of 17 bases. There are 14 residues in the CDR3. Germline CDR1 reads LGHNA; CDR2 reads YSLEER. CDR3 coding DNA: TGCGCCAGCAGCCAAGGGGGGCAGGGGTTGCGGTACACCTTC. Its protein product is CASSQGGQGLRYTF.

This rearrangement joins TRBV13 to TRBJ1-1; D is undetermined. The CDR3 covers 13 residues. With 2 bases removed from V and 3 bases from J, the gap between germline ends came to 7 bases. The germline gives CDR1 PRHDT, CDR2 FYEKMQ (reference sequence). In DNA form, the CDR3 reads TGTGCCAGCAGCTTACCGGGAGACACTGAAGCTTTCTTT. It encodes CASSLPGDTEAFF.

The gene calls are TRBV7-3 and TRBJ2-1; possible D gene TRBD2, 5 bases. This CDR3 spans 15 amino acids. Germline V gives CDR1 SGHTA, CDR2 FQGTGA. The germline V and J ends were trimmed by 4 bases and 6 bases, with 16 bases remaining between them. In DNA form, the CDR3 reads TGTGCCAGCAGCTCCCCCAGCGGTCTCTCCAATGAGCAGTTCTTC. Its translation: CASSSPSGLSNEQFF.

The chain links TRBV14 to TRBJ2-2; D unclear. Germline CDR1 reads SGHDN; CDR2 reads FVKESK. Between the trimmed V and J ends, which lost 1 base and 8 bases, there was a span of 11 bases. This CDR3 has 14 residues. CDR3 DNA sequence: TGTGCCAGCAGCCAAGGGGCCTCGAGTGGGGAGCTGTTTTTT. Protein product: CASSQGASSGELFF.

This chain joins TRBV14 and TRBJ1-2; TRBD1 matches at 11 bases. Germline V CDR1 and CDR2: SGHDN, FVKESK. J was trimmed by 5 bases and V by 4 bases; bases with no gene match: 6. This CDR3 comprises 15 residues. CDR3 nucleotides: TGTGCCAGCAGCCCCGGACAGGGGGCGTGGTATGGCTACACCTTC. The encoded protein is CASSPGQGAWYGYTF.

This rearrangement joins TRBV7-3 to TRBJ2-1; possibly TRBD1 for D (5 bases). V was shortened by 5 bases and J by 5 bases, with 13 bases between the two germline ends. Per germline, CDR1 SGHTA and CDR2 FQGTGA. The CDR3 loop spans 14 amino acids. CDR3 nucleotides: TGTGCCAGCAGCCAAGGGGCAGGCGACAATGAGCAGTTCTTC. It specifies CASSQGAGDNEQFF.

The V and J genes are TRBV7-9 and TRBJ2-7, with TRBD1 as a possible D gene (5 bases). The V gene lost 9 bases and the J gene lost 3 bases, with 9 bases spanning the gap. CDR1 is SEHNR and CDR2 is FQNEAQ in the germline V gene (reference sequence). This CDR3 is 11 amino acids long. CDR3 region: CASTRGYEQYF. DNA for the CDR3: TGTGCCAGTACAAGGGGCTACGAGCAGTACTTC.

The genes are TRBV27 and TRBJ1-4, with unresolved D. CDR3 length: 14 residues. CDR1 and CDR2 (germline): MNHEY, SMNVEV (reference sequence). The V gene lost 3 bases and the J gene lost 8 bases, with 13 bases spanning the gap. The chain's CDR3 is CASSFRALGEKLFF. DNA for the CDR3: TGTGCCAGCAGTTTCCGGGCCCTGGGGGAAAAACTGTTTTTT.

This clone was seen only once. A far bigger clonotype differs at one base, so this is likely a read error. This chain links TRBV5-1 with TRBJ2-5; no clear D. Trimming removed 4 bases at V and 6 bases at J, with 10 bases between. The CDR3 length is 12 residues. Germline V CDR1 and CDR2: SGHRS, YFSETQ. CDR3 protein: CASSPNLKTQYF. The CDR3 bases are TGCGCCAGCAGCCCGAATCTAAAGACCCAGTACTTC.

The chain links TRBV10-2 to TRBJ2-3; perhaps TRBD1 as D (5 bases). The CDR3 spans 15 residues. V shed 3 bases and J shed 4 bases, with 14 bases lying between them. Germline CDR1 reads WSHSY; CDR2 reads SAAADI. The CDR3 DNA is TGCGCCAGCAGTGAAGGACGGATCAGGGCAGATACGCAGTATTTT. Its protein product is CASSEGRIRADTQYF.